This T cell receptor (beta chain) was identified in a study of T-cell memory formation after mild COVID-19. This clonotype was seen more than once but under ten times. The antigen is undetermined. TCRdb used MiXCR to reprocess the 5' RACE reads, holding one entry per CDR3 protein. This table has about 81,000 distinct CDR3 sequences, around 27% appearing once. The V segment lost 5 bases and the J segment 6 bases; nucleotides outside the gene matches: 4. CDR3 length: 13 amino acids. Per germline, CDR1 MNHEY and CDR2 SMNVEV (reference sequence). General observations from the study: The main location of contracting CD4+ clones was CM and EM, and that of contracting CD8+ clones was EMRA.

This sequence was found in a man between 18 and 29 years old who had mild COVID-19 (a few samples of this study predate the infection). Cell type and time point are not known. This chain links TRBV27 with TRBJ1-5; 7 nucleotides agree with TRBD1. Sequenced: PBMCs or a T cell subset sorted from them (not recorded which). The CDR3 nucleotides read TGTGCCAGCAGTCGTACAGGGGCTCAGCCCCAGCATTTT. Amino acids: CASSRTGAQPQHF.